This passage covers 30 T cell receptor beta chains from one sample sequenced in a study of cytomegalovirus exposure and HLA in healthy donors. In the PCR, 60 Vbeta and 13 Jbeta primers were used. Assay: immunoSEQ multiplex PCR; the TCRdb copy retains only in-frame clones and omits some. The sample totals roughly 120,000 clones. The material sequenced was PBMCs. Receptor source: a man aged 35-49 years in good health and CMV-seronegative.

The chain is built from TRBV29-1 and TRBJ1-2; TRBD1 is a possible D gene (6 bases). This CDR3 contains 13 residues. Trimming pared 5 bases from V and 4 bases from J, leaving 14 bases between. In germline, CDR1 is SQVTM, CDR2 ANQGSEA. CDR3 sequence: CSVKQGGAYGYTF. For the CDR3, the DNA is TGCAGCGTTAAACAGGGAGGGGCCTATGGCTACACCTTC.

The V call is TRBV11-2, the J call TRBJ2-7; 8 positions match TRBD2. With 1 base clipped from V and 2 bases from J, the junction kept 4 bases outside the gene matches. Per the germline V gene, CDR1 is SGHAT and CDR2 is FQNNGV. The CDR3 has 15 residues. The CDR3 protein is CASSLGSGGPYEQYF. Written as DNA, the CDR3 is TGTGCCAGCAGCTTAGGGAGCGGGGGCCCCTACGAGCAGTACTTC.

CDR3: CASSLNPGTYGYTF. In DNA, the CDR3 is TGTGCCAGCAGCTTAAATCCAGGAACCTATGGCTACACCTTC. The chain employs TRBV7-8 and TRBJ1-2; D gene unclear. The germline V gene has CDR1 SGHVS and CDR2 FQNEAQ. CDR3 size: 14 residues. Between the trimmed V and J ends, which lost 2 bases and 4 bases, there was a span of 11 bases.

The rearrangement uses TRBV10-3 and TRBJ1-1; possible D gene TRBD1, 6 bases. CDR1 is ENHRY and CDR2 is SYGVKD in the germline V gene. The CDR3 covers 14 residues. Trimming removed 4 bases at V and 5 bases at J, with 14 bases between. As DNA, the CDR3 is TGTGCCATCAGTGGAGGCCAGGGGTCTACTGAAGCTTTCTTT. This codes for CAISGGQGSTEAFF.

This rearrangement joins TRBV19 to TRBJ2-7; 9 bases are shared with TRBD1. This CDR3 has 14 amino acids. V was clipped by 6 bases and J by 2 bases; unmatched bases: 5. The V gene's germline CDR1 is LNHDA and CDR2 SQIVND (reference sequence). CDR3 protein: CASRTGTGPYEQYF. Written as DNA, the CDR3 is TGTGCCAGTAGGACCGGGACAGGGCCCTACGAGCAGTACTTC. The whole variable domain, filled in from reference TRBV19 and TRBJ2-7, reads DGGITQSPKYLFRKEGQNVTLSCEQNLNHDAMYWYRQDPGQGLRLIYYSQIVNDFQKGDIAEGYSVSREKKESFPLTVTSAQKNPTAFYLCASRTGTGPYEQYFGPGTRLTVT.

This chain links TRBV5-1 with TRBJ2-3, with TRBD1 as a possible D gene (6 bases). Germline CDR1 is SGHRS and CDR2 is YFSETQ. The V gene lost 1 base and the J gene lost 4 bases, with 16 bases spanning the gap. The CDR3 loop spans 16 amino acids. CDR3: CASSLTPGEGADTQYF. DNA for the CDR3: TGCGCCAGCAGCTTGACCCCCGGAGAGGGGGCAGATACGCAGTATTTT.

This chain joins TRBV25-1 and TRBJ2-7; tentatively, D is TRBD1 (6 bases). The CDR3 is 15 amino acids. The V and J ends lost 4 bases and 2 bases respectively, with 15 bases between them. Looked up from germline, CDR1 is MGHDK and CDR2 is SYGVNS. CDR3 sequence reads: CASSAYQGKAYEQYF. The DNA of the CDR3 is TGTGCCAGCAGTGCCTACCAGGGGAAGGCCTACGAGCAGTACTTC.

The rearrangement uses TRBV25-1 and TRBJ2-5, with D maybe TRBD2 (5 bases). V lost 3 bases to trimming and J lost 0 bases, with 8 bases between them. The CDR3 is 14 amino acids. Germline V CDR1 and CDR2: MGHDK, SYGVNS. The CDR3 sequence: CASSDREYQETQYF. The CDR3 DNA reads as TGTGCCAGCAGTGATAGGGAGTACCAAGAGACCCAGTACTTC.

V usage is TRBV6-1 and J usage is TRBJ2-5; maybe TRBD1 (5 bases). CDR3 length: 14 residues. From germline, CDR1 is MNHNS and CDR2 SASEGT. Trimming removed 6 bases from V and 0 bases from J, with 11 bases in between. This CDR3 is CASRNWGDQETQYF. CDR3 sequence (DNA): TGTGCCAGCAGGAACTGGGGCGACCAAGAGACCCAGTACTTC.

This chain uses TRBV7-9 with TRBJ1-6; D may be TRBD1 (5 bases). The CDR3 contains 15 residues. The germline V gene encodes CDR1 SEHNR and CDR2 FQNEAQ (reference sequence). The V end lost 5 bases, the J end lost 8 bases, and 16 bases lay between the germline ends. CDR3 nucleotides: TGTGCCAGCAGCCGCGGAGGGGCCTCCCATTCACCCCTCCACTTT. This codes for CASSRGGASHSPLHF.

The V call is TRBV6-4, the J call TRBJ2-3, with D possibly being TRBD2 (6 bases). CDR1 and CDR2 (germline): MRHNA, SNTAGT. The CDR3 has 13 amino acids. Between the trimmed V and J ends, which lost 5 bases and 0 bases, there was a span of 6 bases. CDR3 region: CASSSGSTDTQYF. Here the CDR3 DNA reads TGTGCCAGCAGTAGCGGGAGCACAGATACGCAGTATTTT.

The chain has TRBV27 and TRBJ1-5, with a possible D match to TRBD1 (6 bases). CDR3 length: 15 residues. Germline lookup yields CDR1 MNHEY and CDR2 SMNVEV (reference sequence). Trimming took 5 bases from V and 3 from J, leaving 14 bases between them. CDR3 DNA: TGTGCCAGCAGTGCATTTCAGGGGATCAATCAGCCCCAGCATTTT. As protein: CASSAFQGINQPQHF.

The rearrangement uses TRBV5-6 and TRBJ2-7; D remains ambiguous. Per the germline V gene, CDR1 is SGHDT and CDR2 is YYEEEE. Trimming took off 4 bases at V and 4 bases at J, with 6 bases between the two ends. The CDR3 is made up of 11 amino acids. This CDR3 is CASSHRYEQYF. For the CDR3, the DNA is TGTGCCAGCAGCCACCGGTACGAGCAGTACTTC. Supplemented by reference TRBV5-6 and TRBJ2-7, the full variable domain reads DAGVTQSPTHLIKTRGQQVTLRCSPKSGHDTVSWYQQALGQGPQFIFQYYEEEERQRGNFPDRFSGHQFPNYSSELNVNALLLGDSALYLCASSHRYEQYFGPGTRLTVT.

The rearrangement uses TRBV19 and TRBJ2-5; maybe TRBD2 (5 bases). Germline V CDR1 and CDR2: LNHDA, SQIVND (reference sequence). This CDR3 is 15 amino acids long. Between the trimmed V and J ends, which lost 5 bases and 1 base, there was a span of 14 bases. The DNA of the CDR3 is TGTGCCAGTAGTTATGGCCCCGAGGGCCAAGAGACCCAGTACTTC. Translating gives CASSYGPEGQETQYF.

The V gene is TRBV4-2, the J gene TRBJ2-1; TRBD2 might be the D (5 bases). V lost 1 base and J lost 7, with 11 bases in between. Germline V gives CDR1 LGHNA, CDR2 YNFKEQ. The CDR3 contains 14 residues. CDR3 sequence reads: CASSQGTSPNEQFF. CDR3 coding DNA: TGTGCCAGCAGCCAAGGGACTTCCCCAAATGAGCAGTTCTTC.

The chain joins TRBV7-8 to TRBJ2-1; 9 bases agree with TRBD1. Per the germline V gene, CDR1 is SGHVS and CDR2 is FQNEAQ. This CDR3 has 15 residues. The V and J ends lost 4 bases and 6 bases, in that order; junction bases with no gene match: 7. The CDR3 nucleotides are TGTGCCAGCAGCTGGGACAGGGTAGGTGGCAATGAGCAGTTCTTC. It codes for CASSWDRVGGNEQFF.

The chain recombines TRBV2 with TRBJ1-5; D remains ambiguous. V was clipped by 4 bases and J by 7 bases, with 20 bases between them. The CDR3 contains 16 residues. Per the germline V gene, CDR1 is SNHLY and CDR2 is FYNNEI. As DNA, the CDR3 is TGTGCCAGCAGTGTAGAGACTTTAAAATCGGGACAGCCCCAGCATTTT. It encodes CASSVETLKSGQPQHF.

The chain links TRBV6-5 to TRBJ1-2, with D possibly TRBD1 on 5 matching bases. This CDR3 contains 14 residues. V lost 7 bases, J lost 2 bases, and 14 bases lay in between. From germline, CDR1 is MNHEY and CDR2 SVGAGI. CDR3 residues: CASTQGWRNYGYTF. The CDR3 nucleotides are TGTGCCAGCACCCAGGGATGGAGAAACTATGGCTACACCTTC.

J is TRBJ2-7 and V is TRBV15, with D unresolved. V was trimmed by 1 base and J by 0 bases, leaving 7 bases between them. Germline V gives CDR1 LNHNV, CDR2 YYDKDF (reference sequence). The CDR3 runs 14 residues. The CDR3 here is CATSRVGSSYEQYF. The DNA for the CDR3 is TGTGCCACCAGCAGAGTTGGCAGCTCCTACGAGCAGTACTTC.

The CDR3 loop reads CSVDRDSTDTQYF. The CDR3, as DNA: TGCAGCGTTGATCGGGATAGCACAGATACGCAGTATTTT. The rearrangement links TRBV29-1 to TRBJ2-3, with D perhaps matching TRBD2 (5 bases). V was pared by 3 bases and J by 0 bases, with 7 bases between. This CDR3 comprises 13 residues. Per the germline V gene, CDR1 is SQVTM and CDR2 is ANQGSEA.

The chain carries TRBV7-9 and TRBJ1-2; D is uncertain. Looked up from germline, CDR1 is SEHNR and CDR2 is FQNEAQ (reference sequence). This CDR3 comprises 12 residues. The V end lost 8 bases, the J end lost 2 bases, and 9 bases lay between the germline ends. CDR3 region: CASDGQNYGYTF. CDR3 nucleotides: TGTGCCAGCGATGGGCAGAACTATGGCTACACCTTC. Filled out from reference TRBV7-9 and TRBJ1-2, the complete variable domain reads DTGVSQNPRHKITKRGQNVTFRCDPISEHNRLYWYRQTLGQGPEFLTYFQNEAQLEKSRLLSDRFSAERPKGSFSTLEIQRTEQGDSAMYLCASDGQNYGYTFGSGTRLTVV.

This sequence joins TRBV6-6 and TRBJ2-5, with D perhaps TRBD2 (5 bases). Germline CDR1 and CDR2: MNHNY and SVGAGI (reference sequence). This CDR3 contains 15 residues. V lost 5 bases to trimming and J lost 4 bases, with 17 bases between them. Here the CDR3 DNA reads TGTGCCAGCAGTACGACCCTATCGAGGGCAGAGACCCAGTACTTC. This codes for CASSTTLSRAETQYF.

The CDR3 region has the DNA TGTGCCAGCAGAAATCCCGGGACTAGCCGGGGTGAGCAGTTCTTC. Protein product: CASRNPGTSRGEQFF. The rearrangement links TRBV7-2 to TRBJ2-1; TRBD2 matches at 9 bases. Trimming took 6 bases from V and 9 from J; bases not matched to a gene: 12. The CDR3 is 15 amino acids. Germline V lookup: CDR1 SGHTA, CDR2 FQGNSA.

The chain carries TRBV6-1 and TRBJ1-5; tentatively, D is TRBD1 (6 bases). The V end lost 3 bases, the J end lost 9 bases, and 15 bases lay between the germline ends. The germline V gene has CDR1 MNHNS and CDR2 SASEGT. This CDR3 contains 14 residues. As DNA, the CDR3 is TGTGCCAGCAGTGAGGGGGTCAGGGGTACGCCCCAGCATTTT. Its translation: CASSEGVRGTPQHF.

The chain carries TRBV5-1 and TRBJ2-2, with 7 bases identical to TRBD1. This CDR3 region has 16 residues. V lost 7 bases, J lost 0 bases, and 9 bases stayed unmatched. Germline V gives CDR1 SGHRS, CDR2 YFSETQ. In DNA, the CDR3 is TGCGCCAGCCGTCCTCCGGGGACAGCGAACACCGGGGAGCTGTTTTTT. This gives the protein CASRPPGTANTGELFF.

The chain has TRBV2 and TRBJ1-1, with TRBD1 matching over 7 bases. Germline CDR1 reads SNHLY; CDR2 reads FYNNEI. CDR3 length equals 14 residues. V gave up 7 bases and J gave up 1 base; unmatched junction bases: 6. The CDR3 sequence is CASTFTGANTEAFF. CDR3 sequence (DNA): TGTGCCAGCACCTTCACAGGGGCGAACACTGAAGCTTTCTTT.

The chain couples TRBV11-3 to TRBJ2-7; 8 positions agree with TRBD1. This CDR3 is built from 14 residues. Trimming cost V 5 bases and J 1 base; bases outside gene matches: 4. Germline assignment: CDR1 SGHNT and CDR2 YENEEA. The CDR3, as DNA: TGTGCCAGCAGCCACGGACAGGGATCCTACGAGCAGTACTTC. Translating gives CASSHGQGSYEQYF. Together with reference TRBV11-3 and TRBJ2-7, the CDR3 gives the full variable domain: EAGVVQSPRYKIIEKKQPVAFWCNPISGHNTLYWYLQNLGQGPELLIRYENEEAVDDSQLPKDRFSAERLKGVDSTLKIQPAELGDSAVYLCASSHGQGSYEQYFGPGTRLTVT.

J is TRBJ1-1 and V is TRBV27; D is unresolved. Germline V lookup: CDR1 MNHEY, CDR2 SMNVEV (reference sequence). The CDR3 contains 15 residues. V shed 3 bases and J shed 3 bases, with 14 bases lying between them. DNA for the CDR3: TGTGCCAGCAGTTTGTGGAGGGTTTCGGACACTGAAGCTTTCTTT. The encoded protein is CASSLWRVSDTEAFF.

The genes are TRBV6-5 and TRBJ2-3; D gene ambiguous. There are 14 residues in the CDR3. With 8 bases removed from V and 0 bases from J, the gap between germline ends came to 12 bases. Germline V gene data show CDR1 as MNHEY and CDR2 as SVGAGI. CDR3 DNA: TGTGCCAGCGGTCGGAGAGCTAGCACAGATACGCAGTATTTT. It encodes CASGRRASTDTQYF.

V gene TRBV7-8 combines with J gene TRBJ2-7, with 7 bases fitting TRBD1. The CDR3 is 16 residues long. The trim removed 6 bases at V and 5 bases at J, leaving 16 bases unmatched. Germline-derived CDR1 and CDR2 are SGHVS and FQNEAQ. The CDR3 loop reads CASSSLTAGGIDEQYF. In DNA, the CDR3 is TGTGCCAGCAGTTCCTTAACGGCAGGGGGTATTGACGAGCAGTACTTC.